Following are 18 T cell receptor beta chains from one sample sequenced in a study of blood T cell repertoires in COVID-19. Clones were read by immunoSEQ multiplex PCR, and TCRdb kept only the in-frame ones, dropping some. This table holds about 150,000 clones, around nine tenths found once. Sequences were obtained from peripheral blood. Every receptor here comes from a human donor in a cohort sampled during active COVID-19.

V and J are TRBV12-3 or TRBV12-4 and TRBJ2-7; D is possibly TRBD1 (6 bases). The CDR3 is 13 residues long. V was cut by 8 bases and J by 2 bases, with 13 bases left in between. The DNA for the CDR3 is TGTGCCAGCGGCGAAGGGGGTCCCTACGAGCAGTACTTC. It translates to CASGEGGPYEQYF.

This clone was counted a few times. The chain uses TRBV10-1 and TRBJ1-1; no clear D. CDR3 length: 13 residues. In germline, CDR1 is WNHNN, CDR2 SYGVQD (reference sequence). Trimming took 3 bases from V and 5 from J, leaving 10 bases between them. The CDR3 DNA reads TGCGCCAGCAGTGATTCCCGTTCGACTGAAGCTTTCTTT. Translated, it gives CASSDSRSTEAFF.

This chain joins TRBV6-5 and TRBJ2-7; D is possibly TRBD2 (5 bases). V gave up 5 bases and J gave up 2 bases, with 13 bases separating them. This CDR3 spans 14 amino acids. From germline, CDR1 is MNHEY and CDR2 SVGAGI. CDR3 protein: CASSLVGSPYEQYF. The CDR3, as DNA: TGTGCCAGCAGTCTCGTAGGGAGCCCCTACGAGCAGTACTTC.

This clone came up a few times. This chain joins TRBV5-1 and TRBJ2-1, with 13 bases that match TRBD2. The V and J ends lost 2 bases and 7 bases, in that order; junction bases with no gene match: 3. The CDR3 spans 15 residues. Germline assignment: CDR1 SGHRS and CDR2 YFSETQ. Here the CDR3 reads CASSLPGLAGNEQFF. Here the CDR3 DNA reads TGCGCCAGCAGCTTACCGGGACTAGCGGGGAATGAGCAGTTCTTC.

The chain combines TRBV4-3 with TRBJ1-1; D perhaps matches TRBD1 (5 bases). Germline V gene data show CDR1 as LGHNA and CDR2 as YSLEER. Trimming shortened V by 1 base and J by 4 bases, and 10 bases separated the two germline ends. This CDR3 region has 14 residues. DNA of the CDR3: TGCGCCAGCAGCCAAGGGGGCCGGACCACTGAAGCTTTCTTT. Translating gives CASSQGGRTTEAFF.

V gene TRBV5-6 combines with J gene TRBJ2-3, with D hard to call. Germline-derived CDR1 and CDR2 are SGHDT and YYEEEE. The length of the CDR3 is 15 residues. Trimming stripped 0 bases from V and 0 bases from J, with 8 bases between. The CDR3 bases are TGTGCCAGCAGCTTGGGGCCCTCTAGCACAGATACGCAGTATTTT. As protein: CASSLGPSSTDTQYF.

This clone showed up just a few times. The chain links TRBV19 to TRBJ1-1; TRBD1 might be the D (5 bases). CDR1 and CDR2 (germline): LNHDA, SQIVND (reference sequence). The CDR3 contains 13 residues. Between the trimmed V and J ends, which lost 7 bases and 4 bases, there was a span of 13 bases. The chain's CDR3 is CASNHGGFTEAFF. The CDR3 DNA sequence: TGTGCCAGTAATCATGGGGGGTTCACTGAAGCTTTCTTT.

The rearrangement uses TRBV7-3 and TRBJ2-3; 10 bases line up with TRBD2. Germline lookup yields CDR1 SGHTA and CDR2 FQGTGA. V trimming: 5 bases; J trimming: 3 bases; junction bases outside the gene matches: 5. The CDR3 has 15 amino acids. As DNA, the CDR3 is TGTGCCAGCAGCAAAGCGGGGGGGCAAACAGATACGCAGTATTTT. Translating gives CASSKAGGQTDTQYF.

The gene calls are TRBV25-1 and TRBJ2-7, with D possibly being TRBD2 (6 bases). V was cut by 0 bases and J by 6 bases, with 12 bases left in between. CDR1 and CDR2 from the germline V gene are MGHDK and SYGVNS. The CDR3 length is 14 residues. CDR3 nucleotides: TGTGCCAGCAGTGAATATGGCGGGGCCGGCGAGCAGTACTTC. Its translation: CASSEYGGAGEQYF.

V gene TRBV6-2 or TRBV6-3 combines with J gene TRBJ1-5, with D possibly being TRBD1 (6 bases). The CDR3 is made up of 14 amino acids. Per germline, CDR1 MNHEY and CDR2 SVGEGT. With 6 bases removed from V and 3 bases from J, the gap between germline ends came to 12 bases. CDR3 in amino acids: CASSPRTDNQPQHF. Written as DNA, the CDR3 is TGTGCCAGCAGCCCTAGGACAGACAATCAGCCCCAGCATTTT.

The rearrangement uses TRBV2 and TRBJ2-1, with TRBD1 as a possible D gene (5 bases). The V gene lost 6 bases and the J gene lost 4 bases, with 10 bases spanning the gap. The germline V gene encodes CDR1 SNHLY and CDR2 FYNNEI. The CDR3 totals 13 residues. The CDR3 DNA follows: TGTGCCAGCAGCGACAGAGCTTACAATGAGCAGTTCTTC. Amino acid sequence: CASSDRAYNEQFF.

The rearrangement links TRBV2 to TRBJ2-1; TRBD2 matches 15 bases. The CDR3 consists of 17 residues. CDR1 is SNHLY and CDR2 is FYNNEI in the germline V gene. V trimming: 7 bases; J trimming: 2 bases; junction bases outside the gene matches: 6. The CDR3: CASTGLAGGSPYNEQFF. As DNA, the CDR3 is TGTGCCAGCACCGGACTAGCGGGGGGGTCTCCCTACAATGAGCAGTTCTTC.

This chain links TRBV5-6 with TRBJ2-7, with 11 bases fitting TRBD1. The CDR3 covers 15 residues. J was trimmed by 0 bases and V by 5 bases; bases with no gene match: 4. The germline CDR1 and CDR2 sequences are SGHDT and YYEEEE. For the CDR3, the DNA is TGTGCCAGCAGTTACGGGACAGGGGGCTCCTACGAGCAGTACTTC. Protein sequence: CASSYGTGGSYEQYF.

The genes are TRBV7-3 and TRBJ2-1, with TRBD1 as a possible D gene (6 bases). Germline values: CDR1 SGHTA, CDR2 FQGTGA. CDR3 length equals 14 residues. V was clipped by 0 bases and J by 10 bases, with 13 bases between them. This CDR3 reads CASSLTPQGREQFF. In nucleotides, the CDR3 is TGTGCCAGCAGCTTAACCCCACAGGGACGCGAGCAGTTCTTC.

V and J are TRBV30 and TRBJ1-4; D is perhaps TRBD1 (5 bases). Germline V gene data show CDR1 as GTSNPN and CDR2 as SVGIG (reference sequence). Trimming shortened V by 8 bases and J by 5 bases, and 15 bases separated the two germline ends. This CDR3 contains 13 residues. The CDR3 sequence is CAHNRGANEKLFF. The CDR3 DNA follows: TGTGCCCATAACCGCGGGGCCAATGAAAAACTGTTTTTT.

CDR3 amino acids: CASSRDRGQETQYF. The CDR3 DNA reads as TGTGCCAGCAGCCGCGACAGGGGCCAAGAGACCCAGTACTTC. The chain has TRBV11-3 and TRBJ2-5; 8 bases fit TRBD1. V lost 5 bases to trimming and J lost 1 base; unmatched junction nucleotides: 3. CDR1 is SGHNT, CDR2 YENEEA, per germline. The CDR3 extends over 14 amino acids.

There are a few counts of this clone. This chain joins TRBV5-1 and TRBJ2-7; 9 positions agree with TRBD2. J lost 2 bases, V lost 0 bases, and 9 bases had no gene match. This CDR3 has 17 residues. Germline values: CDR1 SGHRS, CDR2 YFSETQ. The CDR3 loop reads CASSLEVAGVSTYEQYF. The CDR3 region has the DNA TGCGCCAGCAGCTTGGAGGTAGCGGGAGTCTCCACCTACGAGCAGTACTTC.

V gene TRBV5-6 combines with J gene TRBJ2-7, with 9 bases matching TRBD1. Germline assignment: CDR1 SGHDT and CDR2 YYEEEE. V was clipped by 4 bases and J by 0 bases; unmatched bases: 11. This CDR3 contains 17 residues. As DNA, the CDR3 is TGTGCCAGCAGCCGACGCTCGACAGGGGGACTCTCCTACGAGCAGTACTTC. Amino acids: CASSRRSTGGLSYEQYF.